Sequencing of this TCR beta chain was carried out in a study of T cell responses to AZD1222 COVID-19 vaccine. Across the study: Pooled in the analysis were second doses at about 4 or about 12 weeks. The study's findings and limits: Elevations in Spike-specific TCR breadth and depth followed administration of two AZD1222 doses.

This CDR3 comprises 14 residues. V lost 0 bases to trimming and J lost 1 base, with 7 bases between them. Looked up from germline, CDR1 is SGHRS and CDR2 is YFSETQ. As regards this clone: The antigen is unknown.

Repertoires were generated with immunoSEQ multiplex PCR, while TCRdb's copy carries only in-frame clones and drops some. The table shows about 120,000 clones, with 85% to 95% occurring only once. This chain connects TRBV5-1 to TRBJ2-5; the D call may be TRBD1 or TRBD2 (5 bases each). The TCR sequence derives from an adult in good health. The sequences come from peripheral blood, collected on day 0 of AZD1222 vaccination. The CDR3 nucleotides are TGCGCCAGCAGCTTGGGAGGGACCCAAGAGACCCAGTACTTC. Translation gives CASSLGGTQETQYF.